The present T cell receptor beta chain was sequenced within a study of OX40 agonist ivuxolimab in advanced cancers. In the study overall: Ivuxolimab was an agonistic, fully human IgG2 monoclonal antibody directed against OX40 (CD134), a costimulatory receptor. Patients were allowed to have had prior anti-PD-1, anti-PD-L1 or anti-CTLA-4 therapy, and less than 45% of the dose-escalation patients had previously received checkpoint inhibitors. Partial responses occurred in three dose-escalation patients, of whom one had hepatocellular carcinoma and two had cutaneous melanoma. Of the 50 to 55 patients in dose escalation, about 20 had hepatocellular carcinoma, roughly 15 had melanoma, 9 had renal cell carcinoma and 9 had head and neck cancer. The monotherapy dose-escalation portion (N of about 52 patients) of the phase I ivuxolimab trial is reported in the paper. The point of sequencing TCRbeta in the periphery was to test whether ivuxolimab changed TCR sequence diversity and drove clonal T-cell expansion. The dose-escalation cohort was 82.7% male with a mean age of around 64 years, ranging from roughly 23 to 90. Intravenous ivuxolimab was administered to patients every 2 weeks at six dose levels: 0.01, 0.1, 0.3, 1.5, 3 and 10 mg/kg.

In this sample, this clone turned up a few times. Its antigen remains undetermined. No base-level quality is on record; no much larger clone is a single base apart. The trial excluded patients who had a history of autoimmune disease or were on systemic immunosuppression. Peripheral blood for TCR sequencing was drawn from every dose cohort at baseline, at cycle 4 day 1 and at cycle 7 day 1. The samples were taken from a phase I, first-in-human, multicenter, open-label dose-escalation trial of ivuxolimab. Adults with locally advanced or metastatic melanoma, renal cell carcinoma, hepatocellular carcinoma or head and neck squamous cell carcinoma were enrolled in the trial. Before TCR sequencing, CD4+ and CD8+ T cells were separately sorted from peripheral blood. The CDR3 runs 11 residues from the cysteine to the phenylalanine. The retained sequence is limited to the CDR3, 33 bases, with the frame set at the first base. CDR1 and CDR2 are drawn from the germline V gene: MGHDK, SYGVNS. V drops 6 bases and J drops 4 bases, leaving 6 bases in between.

The paper as a whole reports these results and caveats: In the 0.1-3.0 mg/kg groups, partial responders had among the lowest normalized peripheral clonal expansion, particularly in CD8+ T cells. At doses from 0.1 to 3.0 mg/kg, clonal expansion was seen in both CD4+ and CD8+ blood T cells between baseline and week 6. The antigen specificity of the clonally expanded peripheral T cells was not determined. Low levels of normalized T-cell clonal expansion were also seen in some nonresponding patients. After ivuxolimab, expanded clones were on average more numerous among CD8+ T cells than among CD4+ T cells.

Genomic DNA was extracted from sorted cells for sequencing of the TCRbeta CDR3 region. The immunoSEQ Assay was used to sequence the TCRbeta CDR3 regions. TCRdb provides this immuneACCESS table in a form limited to in-frame rearrangements. Some clones are lacking; in checked studies, under half of them reflect an unresolved V gene, and why the rest are absent is not known. A total of about 18,000 clones appear in this sample, about 80% of them only once. Roughly 44% of the sample is held by the ten biggest clonotypes. The chain is encoded by TRBV25-1 joined to TRBJ1-1; there is no confident call for the D gene. This clonotype originated in an adult with an advanced solid tumor such as melanoma, head and neck, liver or kidney cancer. The input for sequencing was CD4+ or CD8+ T cells sorted from blood, taken in a trial of the OX40 agonist ivuxolimab. At the DNA level, the sequence is TGTGCCAGCAGATGGAGCACTGAAGCTTTCTTT. It translates as CASRWSTEAFF.